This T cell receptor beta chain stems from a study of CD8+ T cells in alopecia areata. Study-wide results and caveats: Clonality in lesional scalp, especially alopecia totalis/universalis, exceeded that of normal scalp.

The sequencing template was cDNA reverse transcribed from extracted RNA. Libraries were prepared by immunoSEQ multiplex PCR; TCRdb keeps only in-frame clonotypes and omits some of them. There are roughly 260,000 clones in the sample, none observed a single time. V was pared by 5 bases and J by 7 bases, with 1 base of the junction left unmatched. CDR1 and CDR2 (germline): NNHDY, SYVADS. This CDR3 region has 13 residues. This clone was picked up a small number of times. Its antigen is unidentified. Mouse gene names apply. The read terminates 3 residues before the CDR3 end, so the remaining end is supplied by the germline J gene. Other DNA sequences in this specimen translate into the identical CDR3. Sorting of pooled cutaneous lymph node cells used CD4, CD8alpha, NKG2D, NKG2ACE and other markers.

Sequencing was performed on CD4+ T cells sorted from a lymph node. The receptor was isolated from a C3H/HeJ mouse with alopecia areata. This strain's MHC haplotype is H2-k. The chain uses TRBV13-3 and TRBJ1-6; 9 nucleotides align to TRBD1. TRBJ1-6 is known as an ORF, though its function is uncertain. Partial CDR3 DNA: TGTGCCAGCAGAGACAGGGGGAATTCGCCC. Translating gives CASRDRGNSP. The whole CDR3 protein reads CASRDRGNSPLYF.